The rows below give T cell receptor beta chains drawn from one sample of a study of T-cell reconstitution after alpha-beta-depleted transplantation in children. MiXCR, applied by TCRdb to the PCR reads, yields one record per CDR3 protein. The data show about 460,000 distinct CDR3 sequences, more than 9.5% seen once. The sequencing used PBMCs, mostly from graft donor cells, collected 180 days after TCRalphabeta/CD19-depleted stem cell transplant. These receptors originate from a female patient between 2 and 10 years old who had a stem cell transplant for aplastic anemia, so the T cells may come from the graft donor. Both conserved end residues are part of each CDR3. The D gene is left open where the match is weak. Clone size is given for some rows only: seen once, a few or many times, or a class if the clone is expanded.

>TRBV5-5|once|TRBJ1-1|NA
CASSSRVTRGAFF
TGTGCCAGCAGCTCACGAGTGACCCGTGGAGCTTTCTTT
>TRBV9|many|TRBJ2-5|NA
CASSVDGQETQYF
TGTGCCAGCAGCGTAGACGGCCAAGAGACCCAGTACTTC
>TRBV12-3/TRBV12-4|NA|TRBJ2-2|NA
CASSLGSPELFF
TGTGCCAGCAGTTTAGGGTCACCTGAGCTGTTTTTT
>TRBV7-2|few|TRBJ2-2|TRBD1
CATNQGAVGELFF
TGTGCCACCAACCAGGGGGCTGTCGGGGAGCTGTTTTTT
>TRBV7-2|many|TRBJ1-3|TRBD1
CASSLVWTGGNTIYF
TGTGCCAGCAGCTTAGTTTGGACAGGAGGAAACACCATATATTTT
>TRBV5-1|many|TRBJ1-2|NA
CASRRADIAPGYTF
TGCGCCAGCAGGAGGGCCGACATAGCCCCCGGCTACACCTTC
>TRBV12-5|NA|TRBJ1-5|NA
CASGPGPRNQPQHF
TGTGCTAGTGGTCCCGGACCAAGAAATCAGCCCCAGCATTTT
>TRBV12-3/TRBV12-4|NA|TRBJ1-1|TRBD1
CASSPPGQGGEAFF
TGTGCCAGCAGTCCCCCGGGACAGGGAGGTGAAGCTTTCTTT
>TRBV18|NA|TRBJ1-3|NA
CASSPPGGRENTIYF
TGTGCCAGCTCACCACCGGGGGGGCGAGAAAACACCATATATTTT
>TRBV27|NA|TRBJ2-1|NA
CASSLLGGLYGMGNEQFF
TGTGCCAGCAGTTTACTCGGAGGACTTTACGGGATGGGGAATGAGCAGTTCTTC
>TRBV7-9|NA|TRBJ2-1|NA
CASSSLLRGSYNEQFF
TGTGCCAGCAGCTCGCTATTACGTGGCTCCTACAATGAGCAGTTCTTC
>TRBV12-3/TRBV12-4|many|TRBJ2-7|NA
CASTSQGGPRYYEQYF
TGTGCCAGCACCTCACAAGGGGGTCCACGATACTACGAGCAGTACTTC
>TRBV20-1|NA|TRBJ2-2|NA
CSARDRGRPREAGELFF
TGCAGTGCTAGAGATCGGGGGCGCCCAAGGGAGGCCGGGGAGCTGTTTTTT
>TRBV5-1|NA|TRBJ2-1|NA
CASSVSPSCYNEQFF
TGCGCCAGCAGCGTTTCTCCTAGCTGCTACAATGAGCAGTTCTTC
>TRBV7-2|few|TRBJ1-2|TRBD1
CASRWTGFGYTF
TGTGCCAGCAGATGGACAGGGTTCGGCTACACCTTC
>TRBV11-2|once|TRBJ2-1|NA
CASLPSLPGFDEQFF
TGTGCCAGCCTTCCCTCCCTTCCCGGTTTCGATGAACAGTTCTTC
>TRBV2|many|TRBJ2-3|TRBD1
CASNRDRAADTQYF
TGTGCCAGCAACCGGGACAGGGCGGCAGATACGCAGTATTTT
>TRBV7-2|NA|TRBJ1-1|TRBD1
CASSETGGYNTEAFF
TGTGCCAGCAGCGAGACAGGGGGCTACAACACTGAAGCTTTCTTT
>TRBV5-1|few|TRBJ2-3|TRBD1
CASSLDPDRGPADTQYF
TGCGCCAGCAGCTTGGACCCGGACAGGGGGCCCGCAGATACGCAGTATTTT
>TRBV7-9|NA|TRBJ1-1|TRBD1
CASSLRQGADTEAFF
TGTGCCAGCAGCTTACGGCAGGGGGCTGACACTGAAGCTTTCTTT
>TRBV4-1|few|TRBJ2-7|TRBD2
CASSQLPTGLAPSGDEQYF
TGCGCCAGCAGCCAACTTCCCACGGGACTAGCACCCTCGGGGGACGAGCAGTACTTC
>TRBV29-1|few|TRBJ2-7|TRBD2
CSVPEAGGEQYF
TGCAGCGTACCCGAGGCGGGAGGCGAGCAGTACTTC
>TRBV29-1|many|TRBJ2-3|NA
CSVAGRDTDTQYF
TGCAGCGTTGCGGGACGGGACACAGATACGCAGTATTTT
>TRBV18|few|TRBJ2-7|NA
CASSKYDNNYEQYF
TGTGCCAGCTCTAAGTACGACAACAACTACGAGCAGTACTTC